This T cell receptor beta chain derives from a study of TIL therapy for anti-PD-1-resistant metastatic lung cancer. About the study: Most patients had lung adenocarcinoma. Median tumor mutation burden was approximately 1.5 mutations per megabase.

Sequencing used immunoSEQ v3. Survey-level samples got roughly 1.9 million read pairs; deep-level samples got about 4.5-6.5 million. Clones were read by immunoSEQ multiplex PCR, and TCRdb kept only the in-frame ones, dropping some. In the table there are 15,000 to 20,000 clones, 83% of which are singletons. The time point denotes: pre-treatment sample, taken before nivolumab and TIL therapy. Stage 4 NSCLC adults joined between October 2017 and 2020. The CDR3 totals 14 residues. The ends were cut back, 0 bases at V and 8 bases at J, with 14 bases in the middle. In germline, CDR1 is SGDLS, CDR2 YYNGEE. This chain uses TRBV9 with TRBJ1-2; possible D gene TRBD1, 5 bases. The material was blood, obtained at baseline. The receptor was derived from a person aged 25 to 85 with non-small cell lung cancer. DNA for the CDR3: TGTGCCAGCAGCGTAGACGGGGGAGGTGAAGGCTACACCTTC. This codes for CASSVDGGGEGYTF.